The 2 T cell receptor beta chains below come from one sample, sequenced in a study of shared clonotypes between healthy human individuals. TCRdb keeps only in-frame clones here, not all; method: immunoSEQ multiplex PCR. The table has about 600,000 clones, around 77% seen once. Sequenced input: PBMCs. The receptors come from a middle-aged woman in good health. Some clones in this sample may be carry-over from other donors' samples.

This rearrangement joins TRBV5-6 to TRBJ1-3; D uncertain. The CDR3 contains 15 residues. Trimming pared 2 bases from V and 0 bases from J, leaving 9 bases between. Germline CDR1 reads SGHDT; CDR2 reads YYEEEE. The CDR3 reads CASSLGRNSGNTIYF. CDR3 nucleotides: TGTGCCAGCAGCTTAGGACGGAACTCTGGAAACACCATATATTTT.

This chain uses TRBV14 with TRBJ2-5, with 7 bases that match TRBD2. J lost 4 bases, V lost 7 bases, and 12 bases had no gene match. The length of the CDR3 is 15 residues. Germline values: CDR1 SGHDN, CDR2 FVKESK. The CDR3 DNA reads TGTGCCAGCACCTCGAGGCGGGGGAGTTTAGAGACCCAGTACTTC. This sequence encodes CASTSRRGSLETQYF.